This T cell receptor (beta chain) was sequenced during a study of CD8+ T cells in alopecia areata. Study results and caveats: The study found higher clonality in lesional than normal scalp, especially in alopecia totalis/universalis. Shared TCR sequences were less clear between patients than in mice, possibly partly from HLA diversity. Among the cells sequenced in scalp samples are also the resident alphabeta T cells of normal skin.

In each case, RNA was isolated and then reverse transcribed into cDNA as the sequencing template. The assay was immunoSEQ multiplex PCR, and TCRdb's table has in-frame clones only and misses some. The sample records roughly 150,000 clones, 55% being singletons. Germline CDR1 is LGHNA and CDR2 is YNFKEQ. There are 14 residues in the CDR3. With 0 bases removed from V and 4 bases from J, the gap between germline ends came to 9 bases. To note about this clone: Its target is not known.

The sequenced material came from CD4+ T cells sorted from blood. The TCR was taken from a human donor in good health. The chain uses TRBV4-2 and TRBJ1-2; the D is unclear. The CDR3 DNA reads TGTGCCAGCAGCCAAGATGGGGATATCTATGGCTACACCTTC. Its protein is CASSQDGDIYGYTF.